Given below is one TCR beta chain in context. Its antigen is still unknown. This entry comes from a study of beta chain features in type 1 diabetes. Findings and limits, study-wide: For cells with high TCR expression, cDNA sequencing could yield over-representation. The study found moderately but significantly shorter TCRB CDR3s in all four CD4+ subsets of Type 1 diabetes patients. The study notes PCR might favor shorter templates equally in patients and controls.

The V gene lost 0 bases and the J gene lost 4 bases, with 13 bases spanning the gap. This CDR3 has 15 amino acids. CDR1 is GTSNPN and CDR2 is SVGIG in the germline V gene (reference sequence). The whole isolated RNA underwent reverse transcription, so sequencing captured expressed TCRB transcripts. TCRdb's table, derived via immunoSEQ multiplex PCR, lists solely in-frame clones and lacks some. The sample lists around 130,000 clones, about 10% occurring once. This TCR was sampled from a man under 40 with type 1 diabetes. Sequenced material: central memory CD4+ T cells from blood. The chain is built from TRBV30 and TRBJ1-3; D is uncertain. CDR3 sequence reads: CAWSVLTSDGNTIYF. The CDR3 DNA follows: TGTGCCTGGAGTGTACTAACCAGCGACGGAAACACCATATATTTT.